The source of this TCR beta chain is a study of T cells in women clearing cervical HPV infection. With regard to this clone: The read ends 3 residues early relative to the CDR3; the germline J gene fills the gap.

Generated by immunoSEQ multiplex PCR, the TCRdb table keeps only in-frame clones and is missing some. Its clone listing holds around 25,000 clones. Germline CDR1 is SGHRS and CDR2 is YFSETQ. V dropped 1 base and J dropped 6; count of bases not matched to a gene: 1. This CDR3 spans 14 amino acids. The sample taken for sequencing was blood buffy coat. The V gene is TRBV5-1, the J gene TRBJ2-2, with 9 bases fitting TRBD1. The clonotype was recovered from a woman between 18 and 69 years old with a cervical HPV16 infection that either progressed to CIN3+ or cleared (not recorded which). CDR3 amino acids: CASSLRTGAGELFF. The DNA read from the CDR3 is TGCGCCAGCAGCTTGAGGACAGGGGCCGGGGAG.